The T cell receptor (beta chain) under discussion was sequenced for a study of blood T cell repertoires in COVID-19. In the study overall: COVID-19 samples collected from the United States, Italy and Spain covered acute and convalescent phases.

Per the original methods: Estimation of nucleated cell counts was performed using reference gene primer amplification. Profiling relied on immunoSEQ multiplex PCR, and the TCRdb table lists in-frame clones only, not all of them. D and trimming come from the DNA, and the V and J calls and clone size come from that table. Of tens of thousands of clones listed, about 81% were seen once; the top ten hold more than 30%. The count of this clone is one. Those enrolled in Seattle joined during active infection and were followed longitudinally afterward. V gave up 1 base and J gave up 4 bases, with 13 bases separating them. Looked up from germline, CDR1 is SGHAT and CDR2 is FQNNGV. The CDR3 totals 16 residues.

This sequence was found in a man aged 55 to 70 with COVID-19, enrolled during active disease. The specimen sequenced was peripheral blood. V gene TRBV11-2 combines with J gene TRBJ2-2; a possible D gene is TRBD2 (6 bases). The CDR3 loop is CASSLAYGRGTGELFF. The CDR3 bases are TGTGCCAGCAGCTTAGCTTACGGGCGGGGCACCGGGGAGCTGTTTTTT.